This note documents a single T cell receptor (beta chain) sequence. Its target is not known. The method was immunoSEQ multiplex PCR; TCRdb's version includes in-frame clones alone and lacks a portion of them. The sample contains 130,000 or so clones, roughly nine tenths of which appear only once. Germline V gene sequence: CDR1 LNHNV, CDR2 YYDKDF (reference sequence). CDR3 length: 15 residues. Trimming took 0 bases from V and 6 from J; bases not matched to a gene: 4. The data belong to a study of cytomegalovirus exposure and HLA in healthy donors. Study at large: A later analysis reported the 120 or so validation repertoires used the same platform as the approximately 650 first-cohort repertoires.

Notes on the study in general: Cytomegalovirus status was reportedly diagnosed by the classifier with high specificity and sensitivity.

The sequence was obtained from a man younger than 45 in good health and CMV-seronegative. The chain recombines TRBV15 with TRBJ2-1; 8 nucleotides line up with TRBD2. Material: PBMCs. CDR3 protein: CATSREIGTSNEQFF. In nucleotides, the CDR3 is TGTGCCACCAGCAGAGAAATAGGGACTAGCAATGAGCAGTTCTTC.